What follows are 14 T cell receptor beta chains derived from one specimen sequenced in a study of tumor T cells in aggressive B-cell lymphoma (dated by TCRdb to the late 2010s). The protocol used for the library was the immunoSEQ multiplex PCR assay. TCRdb re-hosts the immuneACCESS table, in-frame sequences only. Its copies lack some clones; in the studies checked, an unresolved V gene accounts for under half of them, and the cause for the rest is not known. The table for this sample lists about 5,600 clones; 70% to 75% of them were counted only once. 6.5% to 9% of the sample rests with the top ten. Sequenced material: tumor tissue. The receptors shown here come from an adult with diffuse large B cell lymphoma.

The chain joins TRBV7-2 to TRBJ2-7, with D perhaps TRBD2 (5 bases). V dropped 5 bases and J dropped 2 bases, with 16 bases sitting between them. CDR1 and CDR2 from the germline V gene are SGHTA and FQGNSA. CDR3 size: 15 residues. CDR3 bases: TGTGCCAGCAGCCGCATACTAGGTGGTGCCTACGAGCAGTACTTC. This encodes CASSRILGGAYEQYF.

This clone was found once. V and J are TRBV5-4 and TRBJ2-7; D may be TRBD1 (6 bases). Per germline, CDR1 SGHNT and CDR2 YYREEE (reference sequence). The CDR3 is 13 residues long. V lost 3 bases, J lost 5 bases, and 12 bases lay in between. The CDR3 coding sequence is TGTGCCAGCAGCTCCCCAGGGGCCAACGAGCAGTACTTC. Its translation is CASSSPGANEQYF.

The rearrangement uses TRBV7-9 and TRBJ2-2; D might be TRBD2 (5 bases). Trimming removed 3 bases from V and 7 bases from J, with 12 bases in between. CDR1 SEHNR and CDR2 FQNEAQ come from the germline V gene (reference sequence). The CDR3 spans 14 residues. The DNA of the CDR3 is TGTGCCAGCAGCTTGGACGGGATTAACGGGGAGCTGTTTTTT. Residues: CASSLDGINGELFF.

This clone was recorded a few times. V and J are TRBV7-9 and TRBJ1-2; TRBD1 matches 9 bases. CDR3 length: 17 amino acids. J was trimmed by 3 bases and V by 4 bases; bases with no gene match: 12. The V gene's germline CDR1 is SEHNR and CDR2 FQNEAQ (reference sequence). The CDR3 reads CASSSTGRDRVHYGYTF. The CDR3 DNA reads as TGTGCCAGCAGCTCCACAGGCCGGGACAGGGTCCACTATGGCTACACCTTC.

The V gene is TRBV28, the J gene TRBJ2-7; D gene uncertain. Trimming stripped 6 bases from V and 4 bases from J, with 13 bases between. The germline CDR1 and CDR2 sequences are MDHEN and SYDVKM. This CDR3 has 13 amino acids. Written as DNA, the CDR3 is TGTGCCAGCAGAACTCCAGCGAGTTACGAGCAGTACTTC. Translated, it gives CASRTPASYEQYF.

This chain links TRBV7-3 with TRBJ2-1, with 12 bases aligning to TRBD2. The CDR3 is 17 residues long. Trimming cost V 4 bases and J 1 base; bases outside gene matches: 5. CDR1 and CDR2 (germline): SGHTA, FQGTGA. The CDR3 DNA sequence: TGTGCCAGCAGCTCTCGACTAGCGGGAGATTCCTACAATGAGCAGTTCTTC. Residues: CASSSRLAGDSYNEQFF.

The V call is TRBV19, the J call TRBJ1-5; D is unclear. The CDR3 is 15 amino acids. Germline lookup yields CDR1 LNHDA and CDR2 SQIVND (reference sequence). Trimming cost V 7 bases and J 2 bases, with 15 bases left between them. The CDR3 sequence is CASTDLGSGNQPQHF. The DNA of the CDR3 is TGTGCCAGTACCGATTTAGGGAGTGGCAATCAGCCCCAGCATTTT.

The rearrangement joins TRBV18 to TRBJ1-5, with 8 bases that match TRBD1. Trimming removed 5 bases from V and 4 bases from J; junction bases left unmatched: 7. CDR3 length equals 15 residues. The germline V gene encodes CDR1 KGHSH and CDR2 LQKENI. The CDR3 loop is CASSSRTGTNQPQHF. The CDR3 nucleotides read TGTGCCAGCTCATCAAGGACAGGGACAAATCAGCCCCAGCATTTT.

The chain employs TRBV5-1 and TRBJ2-6; 7 nucleotides align to TRBD1. The junction had 6 bases not matched to a gene; V was cut back by 3 bases and J by 0 bases. Germline V lookup: CDR1 SGHRS, CDR2 YFSETQ. There are 17 residues in the CDR3. CDR3: CASSWDSPSSGANVLTF. CDR3 bases: TGCGCCAGCAGCTGGGACAGCCCCAGCTCTGGGGCCAACGTCCTGACTTTC. The full variable domain, completed using reference TRBV5-1 and TRBJ2-6, is KAGVTQTPRYLIKTRGQQVTLSCSPISGHRSVSWYQQTPGQGLQFLFEYFSETQRNKGNFPGRFSGRQFSNSRSEMNVSTLELGDSALYLCASSWDSPSSGANVLTFGAGSRLTVL.

This clone was recorded a few times. The rearrangement joins TRBV4-1 to TRBJ1-4; 9 bases align to TRBD1. The V and J ends lost 1 base and 8 bases, in that order; junction bases with no gene match: 5. The CDR3 sequence is 15 residues long. The germline V gene has CDR1 MGHRA and CDR2 YSYEKL. This CDR3 reads CASSQATGGSEKLFF. CDR3 bases: TGCGCCAGCAGCCAAGCGACAGGGGGTTCGGAAAAACTGTTTTTT.

The chain has TRBV10-3 and TRBJ1-1; D is undetermined. V lost 0 bases and J lost 7, with 15 bases in between. CDR3 length: 15 amino acids. Germline CDR1 reads ENHRY; CDR2 reads SYGVKD. CDR3 loop: CAISESRQSKDEAFF. CDR3 sequence (DNA): TGTGCCATCAGTGAGTCGAGGCAGTCGAAGGATGAAGCTTTCTTT.

The chain links TRBV4-1 to TRBJ2-2, with D uncertain. Per the germline V gene, CDR1 is MGHRA and CDR2 is YSYEKL. Deletions cut 6 bases from V and 4 bases from J, with 6 bases between. The length of the CDR3 is 12 residues. The CDR3 reads CASSSSTGELFF. Written as DNA, the CDR3 is TGCGCCAGCAGTAGCTCCACCGGGGAGCTGTTTTTT.

This clone has only one observation. The CDR3 region is CSVGGGQKSYEQYF. Here the CDR3 DNA reads TGCAGCGTTGGGGGTGGACAGAAGAGTTACGAGCAGTACTTC. The chain combines TRBV29-1 with TRBJ2-7, with D perhaps matching TRBD1 (6 bases). This CDR3 contains 14 residues. V lost 4 bases and J 4 bases, leaving 17 bases between the germline ends. Germline CDR1 and CDR2: SQVTM and ANQGSEA.

The rearrangement links TRBV6-5 to TRBJ1-1; D uncertain. V dropped 2 bases and J dropped 0 bases, with 13 bases sitting between them. The V gene's germline CDR1 is MNHEY and CDR2 SVGAGI. The CDR3 loop spans 16 amino acids. For the CDR3, the DNA is TGTGCCAGCAGTTACGGTGGGAGGCCCATGAACACTGAAGCTTTCTTT. It is translated as CASSYGGRPMNTEAFF.